Listed here are 21 T cell receptor beta chains from one sample, sequenced in a study of blood T cell repertoires in COVID-19. This table comes from immunoSEQ multiplex PCR, and its TCRdb copy is limited to in-frame clones, with some not included. This table holds 170,000 or so clones, around 87% found once. Sequencing input: peripheral blood. Receptors were obtained from a man aged 60 to 75 with COVID-19, enrolled during active disease.

Only one count was recorded for this clone. The chain is built from TRBV5-1 and TRBJ1-4; D remains ambiguous. Per germline, CDR1 SGHRS and CDR2 YFSETQ. The CDR3 length is 14 residues. V was trimmed by 0 bases and J by 6 bases, leaving 9 bases between them. CDR3 sequence reads: CASSLGHADEKLFF. The CDR3 nucleotides are TGCGCCAGCAGCTTGGGTCACGCGGATGAAAAACTGTTTTTT.

This clone was seen once. J is TRBJ2-3 and V is TRBV5-4, with 14 bases identical to TRBD2. The CDR3 runs 17 residues. Germline-derived CDR1 and CDR2 are SGHNT and YYREEE (reference sequence). V was pared by 4 bases and J by 1 base, with 5 bases of the junction left unmatched. The CDR3 nucleotides read TGTGCCAGCAGCCAGGGGGGACTAGCGGGGGGCACAGATACGCAGTATTTT. Protein: CASSQGGLAGGTDTQYF. The entire variable domain, with the rest obtained from reference TRBV5-4 and TRBJ2-3, is as follows: ETGVTQSPTHLIKTRGQQVTLRCSSQSGHNTVSWYQQALGQGPQFIFQYYREEENGRGNFPPRFSGLQFPNYSSELNVNALELDDSALYLCASSQGGLAGGTDTQYFGPGTRLTVL.

The V gene is TRBV30, the J gene TRBJ1-1; 7 bases map to TRBD1. Germline assignment: CDR1 GTSNPN and CDR2 SVGIG (reference sequence). J lost 5 bases, V lost 1 base, and 13 bases had no gene match. This CDR3 is built from 16 residues. The CDR3 region has the DNA TGTGCCTGGAGTGACCGAAGGACAGGAGGCTGGACTGAAGCTTTCTTT. Protein product: CAWSDRRTGGWTEAFF.

Regarding this clone: Other nucleotide sequences in the sample specify the same CDR3. The chain recombines TRBV9 with TRBJ1-1; no firm D call. The CDR3 consists of 13 residues. The germline CDR1 and CDR2 sequences are SGDLS and YYNGEE. Trimming removed 5 bases from V and 1 base from J, with 9 bases in between. Written as DNA, the CDR3 is TGTGCCAGCAGTGGACGGGAGAACACTGAAGCTTTCTTT. Translation: CASSGRENTEAFF.

V is TRBV18 and J is TRBJ1-1; TRBD1 aligns across 8 bases. The CDR3 has 14 amino acids. CDR1 KGHSH and CDR2 LQKENI come from the germline V gene. V was pared by 6 bases and J by 2 bases, with 5 bases of the junction left unmatched. CDR3 sequence: CASSYGQGNTEAFF. Written as DNA, the CDR3 is TGTGCCAGCTCTTATGGACAGGGAAACACTGAAGCTTTCTTT.

The J gene is TRBJ2-4, the V gene TRBV29-1, with 7 bases fitting TRBD1. This CDR3 has 12 residues. The V segment lost 8 bases and the J segment 4 bases; nucleotides outside the gene matches: 5. Germline V CDR1 and CDR2: SQVTM, ANQGSEA. CDR3 residues: CSTQDRKNIQYF. CDR3 bases: TGCAGCACACAGGACAGGAAAAACATTCAGTACTTC. The full variable domain, its missing parts supplied by reference TRBV29-1 and TRBJ2-4, is SAVISQKPSRDICQRGTSLTIQCQVDSQVTMMFWYRQQPGQSLTLIATANQGSEATYESGFVIDKFPISRPNLTFSTLTVSNMSPEDSSIYLCSTQDRKNIQYFGAGTRLSVL.

The CDR3 sequence: CASSQLLGTYNEQFF. CDR3 coding DNA: TGCGCCAGCAGCCAACTCCTCGGGACCTACAATGAGCAGTTCTTC. The chain carries TRBV4-3 and TRBJ2-1; maybe TRBD2 (5 bases). CDR3 size: 15 residues. Trimming took off 2 bases at V and 2 bases at J, with 10 bases between the two ends. Germline loops: CDR1 LGHNA, CDR2 YSLEER.

The rearrangement uses TRBV7-2 and TRBJ2-7; the D gene is possibly TRBD1 (5 bases). The CDR3 contains 13 residues. The V and J ends lost 1 base and 4 bases respectively, with 8 bases between them. Germline V gene lookup returns CDR1 SGHTA and CDR2 FQGNSA. The DNA for the CDR3 is TGTGCCAGCAGCTTAGACCAGGGATACGAGCAGTACTTC. Protein: CASSLDQGYEQYF. Supplemented by reference TRBV7-2 and TRBJ2-7, the full variable domain reads GAGVSQSPSNKVTEKGKDVELRCDPISGHTALYWYRQSLGQGLEFLIYFQGNSAPDKSGLPSDRFSAERTGGSVSTLTIQRTQQEDSAVYLCASSLDQGYEQYFGPGTRLTVT.

This clone appeared once. The genes are TRBV29-1 and TRBJ1-2; D is perhaps TRBD1 (5 bases). Between the trimmed V and J ends, which lost 3 bases and 7 bases, there was a span of 12 bases. The CDR3 is 12 amino acids. Per the germline V gene, CDR1 is SQVTM and CDR2 is ANQGSEA. As DNA, the CDR3 is TGCAGCGTTGAGTTTGGGCAGGGTGGCTACACCTTC. Its protein product is CSVEFGQGGYTF.

This chain joins TRBV6-5 and TRBJ2-3; D perhaps matches TRBD1 (6 bases). The CDR3 extends over 16 amino acids. The germline CDR1 and CDR2 sequences are MNHEY and SVGAGI. V lost 4 bases, J lost 2 bases, and 16 bases lay in between. The DNA for the CDR3 is TGTGCCAGCAGTTCCTCAGGGGTTACGGCCACAGATACGCAGTATTTT. Its protein product is CASSSSGVTATDTQYF.

About this clone itself: Other DNA sequences in this specimen translate into the identical CDR3. The CDR3 sequence is CASSPDRGWNEQFF. In nucleotides, the CDR3 is TGTGCCAGTAGTCCGGACAGGGGGTGGAATGAGCAGTTCTTC. This chain uses TRBV19 with TRBJ2-1; 10 bases agree with TRBD1. The trim removed 5 bases at V and 7 bases at J, leaving 5 bases unmatched. Germline CDR1 and CDR2: LNHDA and SQIVND (reference sequence). The CDR3 sequence is 14 residues long.

This rearrangement joins TRBV13 to TRBJ1-1, with TRBD1 identical over 7 bases. The germline V gene encodes CDR1 PRHDT and CDR2 FYEKMQ (reference sequence). Unmatched junction bases numbered 4, after V lost 5 bases and J lost 1 base. The CDR3 spans 14 residues. The CDR3 region is CASSLTGRNTEAFF. The CDR3 region has the DNA TGTGCCAGCAGCCTGACAGGGAGGAACACTGAAGCTTTCTTT.

The V gene is TRBV15, the J gene TRBJ1-1, with 9 bases fitting TRBD1. This CDR3 region has 18 residues. Unmatched junction bases numbered 13, after V lost 1 base and J lost 4 bases. Germline loops: CDR1 LNHNV, CDR2 YYDKDF (reference sequence). The chain's CDR3 is CATSRAGQGKTGGTEAFF. The CDR3 bases are TGTGCCACCAGCAGAGCTGGACAGGGGAAGACCGGGGGCACTGAAGCTTTCTTT.

CDR3 region: CAIKPERPPREHNEQFF. The CDR3 DNA is TGTGCCATCAAGCCCGAGCGTCCCCCCCGAGAACACAATGAGCAGTTCTTC. The V and J genes are TRBV10-3 and TRBJ2-1; D is ambiguous. Trimming removed 7 bases from V and 5 bases from J, with 24 bases in between. Germline lookup yields CDR1 ENHRY and CDR2 SYGVKD. There are 17 residues in the CDR3.

The chain links TRBV2 to TRBJ2-5; weak D call: TRBD2 (5 bases). The CDR3 sequence is 16 residues long. Germline CDR1 is SNHLY and CDR2 is FYNNEI. Between the trimmed V and J ends, which lost 2 bases and 4 bases, there was a span of 17 bases. As DNA, the CDR3 is TGTGCCAGCAGTGAAAAAAGCGGCGCCGGTTCAGAGACCCAGTACTTC. Translating it yields CASSEKSGAGSETQYF. The full variable domain, completed using reference TRBV2 and TRBJ2-5, is EPEVTQTPSHQVTQMGQEVILRCVPISNHLYFYWYRQILGQKVEFLVSFYNNEISEKSEIFDDQFSVERPDGSNFTLKIRSTKLEDSAMYFCASSEKSGAGSETQYFGPGTRLLVL.

V is TRBV18 and J is TRBJ1-1, with 9 bases that match TRBD1. CDR3 size: 16 residues. Germline lookup yields CDR1 KGHSH and CDR2 LQKENI. The junction had 8 bases not matched to a gene; V was cut back by 4 bases and J by 2 bases. In DNA form, the CDR3 reads TGTGCCAGCTCACGTGTCGACAGGGGGGACAACACTGAAGCTTTCTTT. This codes for CASSRVDRGDNTEAFF.

CDR3 DNA: TGTGCCATCAGCCCGGGACAGGTCTATGGCTACACCTTC. Translating it yields CAISPGQVYGYTF. The chain links TRBV10-3 to TRBJ1-2; 8 bases fit TRBD1. The junction had 4 bases not matched to a gene; V was cut back by 6 bases and J by 4 bases. Germline loops: CDR1 ENHRY, CDR2 SYGVKD. This CDR3 comprises 13 residues.

This rearrangement joins TRBV28 to TRBJ1-5, with 8 bases fitting TRBD1. Germline V gene lookup returns CDR1 MDHEN and CDR2 SYDVKM. This CDR3 contains 15 residues. V lost 4 bases to trimming and J lost 1 base; unmatched junction nucleotides: 3. The CDR3 DNA sequence: TGTGCCAGCAGTTCACAGGGGGGGAGCAATCAGCCCCAGCATTTT. This encodes CASSSQGGSNQPQHF.

The V and J genes are TRBV18 and TRBJ1-1; 7 bases are shared with TRBD1. Germline CDR1 KGHSH, CDR2 LQKENI. J was trimmed by 5 bases and V by 0 bases; bases with no gene match: 9. This CDR3 has 16 residues. CDR3 DNA sequence: TGTGCCAGCTCACCACCCCATAAGACAGGGCAGACTGAAGCTTTCTTT. Translation: CASSPPHKTGQTEAFF.

The V call is TRBV30, the J call TRBJ1-2; D gene uncertain. Per germline, CDR1 GTSNPN and CDR2 SVGIG (reference sequence). The CDR3 totals 14 residues. CDR3 sequence (DNA): TGTGGACACAGCGAGGGCAGTTCTAACTATGGCTACACCTTC. Its translation: CGHSEGSSNYGYTF.

V is TRBV13 and J is TRBJ2-7, with 7 bases matching TRBD2. With 4 bases clipped from V and 4 bases from J, the junction kept 13 bases outside the gene matches. CDR1 and CDR2 from the germline V gene are PRHDT and FYEKMQ (reference sequence). The CDR3 has 16 amino acids. The CDR3 spells CASSSTVGGFRYEQYF. The CDR3, as DNA: TGTGCCAGCAGCTCTACTGTGGGGGGGTTCAGGTACGAGCAGTACTTC.